These 15 T cell receptor beta chains share one sample of origin, sequenced in a study of ipilimumab plus nivolumab after autologous stem cell transplantation. The protocol was immunoSEQ multiplex PCR, while the TCRdb copy is restricted to in-frame clones and leaves out a portion. The sample contains tens of thousands of clones, 83% of which appear only once. The sequenced sample was PBMCs, obtained in a trial of ipilimumab plus nivolumab as post-transplant consolidation. Receptor source: a male donor with diffuse large B-cell lymphoma.

Regarding this clone: Other nucleotide sequences in the sample specify the same CDR3. The chain has TRBV2 and TRBJ2-7; D possibly corresponds to TRBD2 (5 bases). Looked up from germline, CDR1 is SNHLY and CDR2 is FYNNEI. Trimming took 7 bases from V and 12 from J, leaving 25 bases between them. This CDR3 spans 14 amino acids. The CDR3, as DNA: TGTGCCAGCACTTTCGATAGTTCCGCCGGTGGACTGTACTTC. Amino acids: CASTFDSSAGGLYF.

The V call is TRBV5-5, the J call TRBJ2-7; no clear D gene. In germline, CDR1 is SGHKS, CDR2 YYEKEE (reference sequence). The CDR3 extends over 13 amino acids. V was cut by 0 bases and J by 4 bases, with 8 bases left in between. The CDR3 DNA sequence: TGTGCCAGCAGCTTGGAAGCAGATTACGAGCAGTACTTC. Its translation is CASSLEADYEQYF.

The chain combines TRBV6-5 with TRBJ1-2; TRBD1 matches at 11 bases. The CDR3 totals 13 residues. The trim removed 7 bases at V and 7 bases at J, leaving 5 bases unmatched. Germline CDR1 reads MNHEY; CDR2 reads SVGAGI. CDR3 nucleotides: TGTGCCAGCACCAAAGGGACAGGGGGTGGCTACACCTTC. Its protein is CASTKGTGGGYTF.

V gene TRBV25-1 combines with J gene TRBJ2-6; 9 bases agree with TRBD1. Per the germline V gene, CDR1 is MGHDK and CDR2 is SYGVNS. After removal of 4 bases from V and 1 base from J, the junction contained 5 bases not matched to a gene. The CDR3 length is 17 residues. CDR3 in DNA: TGTGCCAGCAGTGTACAGGGGGCGAGGTCTGGGGCCAACGTCCTGACTTTC. Encoded protein: CASSVQGARSGANVLTF. Full variable domain (missing parts from reference TRBV25-1 and TRBJ2-6): EADIYQTPRYLVIGTGKKITLECSQTMGHDKMYWYQQDPGMELHLIHYSYGVNSTEKGDLSSESTVSRIRTEHFPLTLESARPSHTSQYLCASSVQGARSGANVLTFGAGSRLTVL.

This chain connects TRBV7-2 to TRBJ2-7, with TRBD2 identical over 9 bases. The CDR3 runs to 15 residues. J lost 3 bases, V lost 2 bases, and 5 bases had no gene match. Germline V CDR1 and CDR2: SGHTA, FQGNSA. The CDR3 protein is CASSLLSGGGYEQYF. The CDR3 DNA reads as TGTGCCAGCAGCTTACTTAGCGGGGGAGGCTACGAGCAGTACTTC. The complete variable domain, with remaining parts taken from reference TRBV7-2 and TRBJ2-7, reads GAGVSQSPSNKVTEKGKDVELRCDPISGHTALYWYRQSLGQGLEFLIYFQGNSAPDKSGLPSDRFSAERTGGSVSTLTIQRTQQEDSAVYLCASSLLSGGGYEQYFGPGTRLTVT.

The chain employs TRBV4-1 and TRBJ2-5, with TRBD2 matching over 7 bases. Germline-derived CDR1 and CDR2 are MGHRA and YSYEKL. The CDR3 length is 17 residues. With V trimmed by 1 base and J by 4 bases, 12 bases remained unmatched. The CDR3 here is CASSQAWSGGGGETQYF. CDR3 coding DNA: TGCGCCAGCAGCCAAGCTTGGAGCGGCGGGGGAGGAGAGACCCAGTACTTC.

Notes on this clone: At one of its ends the junction is not consistent with the germline gene, which may arise from a read error. The DNA for the CDR3 is TGTGCTAGCAGCCCCCTTGAGGGCTATGGCTACACCTTC. Translated: CASSPLEGYGYTF. The chain links TRBV7-7 to TRBJ1-2; no clear D gene. This CDR3 spans 13 amino acids. The germline V gene has CDR1 SSHAT and CDR2 FNYEAQ (reference sequence).

V is TRBV7-2 and J is TRBJ2-7; D perhaps matches TRBD1 (5 bases). V lost 1 base and J 3 bases, leaving 13 bases between the germline ends. The germline V gene has CDR1 SGHTA and CDR2 FQGNSA. The CDR3 is 15 residues long. The DNA of the CDR3 is TGTGCCAGCAGCTTAGTTCCAGGGTCCCTCTACGAGCAGTACTTC. Amino acid sequence: CASSLVPGSLYEQYF. The whole variable domain, filled in from reference TRBV7-2 and TRBJ2-7, reads GAGVSQSPSNKVTEKGKDVELRCDPISGHTALYWYRQSLGQGLEFLIYFQGNSAPDKSGLPSDRFSAERTGGSVSTLTIQRTQQEDSAVYLCASSLVPGSLYEQYFGPGTRLTVT.

This sequence joins TRBV27 and TRBJ2-3; D gene unclear. There are 14 residues in the CDR3. Trimming left V 8 bases short and J 0 bases short, with 12 bases between. Germline lookup yields CDR1 MNHEY and CDR2 SMNVEV (reference sequence). In DNA, the CDR3 is TGTGCCAGCGCCGTAGGCAGGAGCACAGATACGCAGTATTTT. Translating it yields CASAVGRSTDTQYF.

The chain uses TRBV5-6 and TRBJ1-2; unclear D gene. The CDR3 is made up of 13 amino acids. Germline V gene sequence: CDR1 SGHDT, CDR2 YYEEEE. Between the trimmed V and J ends, which lost 5 bases and 2 bases, there was a span of 10 bases. Written as DNA, the CDR3 is TGTGCCAGCAGTATAAACTACAACTATGGCTACACCTTC. It specifies CASSINYNYGYTF.

The rearrangement links TRBV7-2 to TRBJ1-3; D ambiguous. From germline, CDR1 is SGHTA and CDR2 FQGNSA. V gave up 3 bases and J gave up 0 bases, with 9 bases separating them. The CDR3 has 15 amino acids. CDR3 residues: CASSFLASSGNTIYF. For the CDR3, the DNA is TGTGCCAGCAGCTTCTTAGCTTCCTCTGGAAACACCATATATTTT.

The chain uses TRBV6-1 and TRBJ2-6; no clear D gene. Germline V lookup: CDR1 MNHNS, CDR2 SASEGT. The CDR3 covers 14 residues. Between the trimmed V and J ends, which lost 4 bases and 0 bases, there was a span of 4 bases. The DNA of the CDR3 is TGTGCCAGCAGTGGAAACTCTGGGGCCAACGTCCTGACTTTC. It yields the protein CASSGNSGANVLTF.

This sequence joins TRBV7-2 and TRBJ1-5; tentative D call: TRBD1 (5 bases). The CDR3 has 15 residues. V was clipped by 5 bases and J by 7 bases, with 18 bases between them. Germline V gives CDR1 SGHTA, CDR2 FQGNSA. The CDR3 is CASSANSGVGQPQHF. In nucleotides, the CDR3 is TGTGCCAGCAGCGCCAACTCGGGGGTCGGCCAGCCCCAGCATTTT.

The rearrangement joins TRBV7-9 to TRBJ2-7, with TRBD2 matching over 12 bases. The CDR3 consists of 14 residues. CDR1 is SEHNR and CDR2 is FQNEAQ in the germline V gene (reference sequence). V trimming: 6 bases; J trimming: 3 bases; junction bases outside the gene matches: 3. This CDR3 is CASRTTSGGYEQYF. The CDR3 DNA reads TGTGCCAGCAGGACGACTAGCGGGGGCTACGAGCAGTACTTC.

The rearrangement links TRBV4-1 to TRBJ1-2, with D possibly TRBD1 on 6 matching bases. Germline V CDR1 and CDR2: MGHRA, YSYEKL. The CDR3 length is 15 residues. Trimming took 4 bases from V and 1 from J, leaving 13 bases between them. CDR3 region: CASSPAGGFNYGYTF. The DNA of the CDR3 is TGCGCCAGCAGCCCAGCTGGGGGCTTTAACTATGGCTACACCTTC.